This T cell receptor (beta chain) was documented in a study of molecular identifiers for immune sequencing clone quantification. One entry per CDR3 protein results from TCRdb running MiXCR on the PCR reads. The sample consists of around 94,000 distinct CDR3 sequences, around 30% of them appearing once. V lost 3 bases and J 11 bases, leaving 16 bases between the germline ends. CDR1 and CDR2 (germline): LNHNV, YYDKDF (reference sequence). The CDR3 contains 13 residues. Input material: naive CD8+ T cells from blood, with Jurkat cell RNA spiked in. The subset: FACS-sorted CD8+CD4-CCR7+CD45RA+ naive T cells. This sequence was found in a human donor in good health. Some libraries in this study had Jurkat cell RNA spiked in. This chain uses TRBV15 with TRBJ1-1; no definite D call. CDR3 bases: TGTGCCACCAGCAGCCTACCGATTGGGGAGGCTTTCTTT. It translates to CATSSLPIGEAFF. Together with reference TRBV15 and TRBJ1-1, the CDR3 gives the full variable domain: DAMVIQNPRYQVTQFGKPVTLSCSQTLNHNVMYWYQQKSSQAPKLLFHYYDKDFNNEADTPDNFQSRRPNTSFCFLDIRSPGLGDTAMYLCATSSLPIGEAFFGQGTRLTVV.